This is a list of T cell receptor beta chains from one sample in a study of identical twins. MiXCR, run by TCRdb on the 5' RACE reads, gives a single entry per CDR3 protein. The sample yields 200,000 or so distinct CDR3 sequences, under 10% seen once. The same sample was also used in a study of yellow fever vaccine responses in identical twins.

Material for sequencing was memory (CD45RO+) T cells sorted from blood. Receptors were obtained from a woman aged 18-29 years in good health. The CDR3 runs from the conserved cysteine through the conserved F or W. D genes are given only for firm matches. For some rows the clone size is stated as once, few or many, or as a class when expanded; others skip it.

>TRBJ1-2|TRBV29-1|few|TRBD1
CSVGRGQAKDGYTF
TGCAGCGTTGGCCGGGGACAGGCTAAGGATGGCTACACCTTC
>TRBJ2-7|TRBV12-3/TRBV12-4|many|-
CASRASAYSYEQYF
TGTGCCAGCAGGGCTAGCGCCTATTCCTACGAGCAGTACTTC
>TRBJ1-1|TRBV27|few|-
CASRMRLNTEAFF
TGTGCCAGTCGGATGCGATTGAACACTGAAGCTTTCTTT
>TRBJ2-3|TRBV4-2|many|TRBD2
CASSQELRLAGALGTQYF
TGTGCCAGCAGCCAAGAACTAAGACTAGCGGGGGCCCTTGGTACGCAGTATTTT
>TRBJ1-6|TRBV7-2|many|TRBD1
CASRQTGGSSPLHF
TGTGCCAGCAGGCAGACAGGGGGAAGTTCACCCCTCCACTTT
>TRBJ2-2|TRBV5-1|many|TRBD1
CASSLLTGGNTGELFF
TGCGCCAGCAGCCTACTGACAGGGGGGAACACCGGGGAGCTGTTTTTT
>TRBJ2-1|TRBV20-1|few|-
CSARPLANSYNEQFF
TGCAGTGCTAGACCGTTGGCCAACTCCTACAATGAGCAGTTCTTC
>TRBJ2-4|TRBV7-9|many|TRBD1
CASSQKPGDRVIGIQYF
TGTGCCAGCAGCCAAAAACCGGGGGACAGGGTAATCGGCATTCAGTACTTC
>TRBJ2-4|TRBV7-8|many|-
CASSLGDLAKNIQYF
TGTGCCAGCAGCTTAGGGGATCTAGCCAAAAACATTCAGTACTTC
>TRBJ1-2|TRBV14|many|-
CASSQGGLGGETGYTF
TGTGCCAGCAGCCAAGGGGGACTTGGGGGCGAGACTGGCTACACCTTC
>TRBJ2-7|TRBV7-2|few|TRBD1
CASSLDRSTYEQYF
TGTGCCAGCAGCTTGGACAGGAGCACCTACGAGCAGTACTTC
>TRBJ1-1|TRBV5-5|many|-
CASSLGVGDVEAFF
TGTGCCAGCAGCTTGGGGGTCGGGGATGTTGAAGCTTTCTTT
>TRBJ1-1|TRBV6-1|few|-
CASRQKGGMNTEAFF
TGTGCCAGCAGGCAAAAGGGGGGGATGAACACTGAAGCTTTCTTT
>TRBJ1-1|TRBV2|-|-
CASSAQGAGTEAFF
TGTGCCAGCAGTGCTCAGGGCGCGGGCACTGAAGCTTTCTTT
>TRBJ2-1|TRBV7-3|many|-
CASSLVGGLGNEQFF
TGTGCCAGCAGCTTAGTAGGGGGTCTAGGGAATGAGCAGTTCTTC
>TRBJ2-6|TRBV9|many|-
CASSATGSGANVLTF
TGTGCCAGCAGCGCTACAGGGTCTGGGGCCAACGTCCTGACTTTC
>TRBJ2-7|TRBV28|few|-
CASSLGGGWGQYF
TGTGCCAGCAGTTTGGGCGGTGGCTGGGGGCAGTACTTC
>TRBJ2-7|TRBV6-2/TRBV6-3|-|-
CASSYGVSELRSQYF
TGTGCCAGCAGTTACGGGGTGTCGGAACTACGATCGCAGTACTTC
>TRBJ2-1|TRBV6-6|many|-
CASSRTDNEQFF
TGTGCCAGCAGCCGGACAGACAATGAGCAGTTCTTC
>TRBJ2-7|TRBV7-2|few|-
CASSFFGDEYEQYF
TGTGCCAGCAGCTTTTTCGGCGATGAATACGAGCAGTACTTC
>TRBJ2-5|TRBV7-2|many|TRBD2
CASRKTSGQETQYF
TGTGCCAGCAGAAAAACTAGCGGCCAAGAGACCCAGTACTTC
>TRBJ2-1|TRBV6-5|-|-
CASSYSPLGGIYNEQFF
TGTGCCAGCAGTTACAGTCCCCTAGGAGGGATCTACAATGAGCAGTTCTTC
>TRBJ2-7|TRBV3-1|many|-
CASSQAGMIYEQYF
TGTGCCAGCAGCCAAGCCGGGATGATTTACGAGCAGTACTTC
>TRBJ2-3|TRBV7-2|many|-
CASSLDGTRWTDTQYF
TGTGCCAGCAGCTTAGACGGGACCCGATGGACAGATACGCAGTATTTT
>TRBJ2-7|TRBV5-1|-|-
CASSLEQLSSYEQYF
TGCGCCAGCAGCTTGGAGCAGCTCTCTTCATACGAGCAGTACTTC
>TRBJ2-3|TRBV5-1|many|TRBD1
CASSSRGQGADTQYF
TGCGCCAGCAGCTCCAGGGGACAGGGGGCAGATACGCAGTATTTT
>TRBJ2-5|TRBV20-1|many|-
CSAREETPGLRGQYF
TGCAGTGCTAGAGAAGAGACACCTGGACTGCGAGGCCAGTACTTC
>TRBJ2-5|TRBV12-3/TRBV12-4|many|TRBD1
CASSLMGQGQETQYF
TGTGCCAGCAGTTTAATGGGACAGGGGCAAGAGACCCAGTACTTC
>TRBJ2-1|TRBV4-1|-|TRBD2
CASSQELAGGSYNEQFF
TGCGCCAGCAGCCAGGAACTAGCGGGAGGCTCCTACAATGAGCAGTTCTTC
>TRBJ1-1|TRBV15|many|-
CATSRDIAGTEAFF
TGTGCCACCAGCAGAGATATCGCGGGGACTGAAGCTTTCTTT
>TRBJ1-2|TRBV20-1|-|TRBD1
CSARDPRTGYGYTF
TGCAGTGCTAGAGACCCCCGGACAGGCTATGGCTACACCTTC
>TRBJ1-5|TRBV6-5|many|-
CASSYRGDGNQPQHF
TGTGCCAGCAGTTACAGGGGTGATGGCAATCAGCCCCAGCATTTT
>TRBJ2-7|TRBV7-2|many|-
CASSPEGSSYEQYF
TGTGCCAGCAGCCCAGAAGGCAGCTCCTACGAGCAGTACTTC
>TRBJ2-3|TRBV24-1|many|-
CATSDLGGDTDTQYF
TGTGCCACCAGTGATTTGGGAGGGGACACAGATACGCAGTATTTT
>TRBJ1-2|TRBV27|many|TRBD1
CASRITGTGRFLPGYTF
TGTGCCAGCAGAATCACCGGGACAGGGAGGTTCCTCCCTGGCTACACCTTC
>TRBJ2-7|TRBV5-1|many|-
CASSLPSYEQYF
TGTGCCAGCAGCTTACCCTCCTACGAGCAGTACTTC
>TRBJ2-7|TRBV7-2|few|TRBD1
CASDPTGGATYEQYF
TGTGCCAGCGACCCGACAGGGGGCGCAACCTACGAGCAGTACTTC
>TRBJ2-3|TRBV20-1|-|-
CSASWIGTDTQYF
TGCAGTGCTAGTTGGATTGGCACAGATACGCAGTATTTT
>TRBJ2-3|TRBV5-1|many|-
CASSLGVLTDTQYF
TGCGCCAGCAGCTTGGGGGTACTTACAGATACGCAGTATTTT
>TRBJ2-5|TRBV19|-|-
CASSTRPGETQYF
TGTGCCAGTAGTACCAGACCGGGGGAGACCCAGTACTTC